Following are 27 T cell receptor beta chains from one sample sequenced in a study of T cell changes during pregnancy in multiple sclerosis. The assay was immunoSEQ multiplex PCR, and TCRdb's table has in-frame clones only and misses some. The table records approximately 21,000 clones, about 85% of them present only once. This sample comprised CD8+ T cells from peripheral blood mononuclear cells, obtained in the third trimester of pregnancy. These TCRs come from a female donor in good health, enrolled as a control in a pregnancy study.

V is TRBV30 and J is TRBJ2-7; D is perhaps TRBD2 (5 bases). Germline lookup yields CDR1 GTSNPN and CDR2 SVGIG (reference sequence). This CDR3 has 13 amino acids. The ends were cut back, 0 bases at V and 3 bases at J, with 9 bases in the middle. In nucleotides, the CDR3 is TGTGCCTGGAGTGTAGGAGGTATCTACGAGCAGTACTTC. Amino acid sequence: CAWSVGGIYEQYF.

The chain uses TRBV19 and TRBJ2-7; possibly TRBD1 for D (5 bases). From germline, CDR1 is LNHDA and CDR2 SQIVND (reference sequence). The length of the CDR3 is 15 residues. The V end was cut by 5 bases, the J end by 0 bases, with 14 bases between. CDR3 amino acids: CASSPGFGFSYEQYF. The CDR3 nucleotides read TGTGCCAGTAGTCCAGGGTTTGGTTTCTCCTACGAGCAGTACTTC.

The gene calls are TRBV6-5 and TRBJ2-1, with 7 bases aligning to TRBD1. CDR1 MNHEY and CDR2 SVGAGI come from the germline V gene. V was pared by 2 bases and J by 5 bases, with 6 bases of the junction left unmatched. The CDR3 is 15 residues long. Written as DNA, the CDR3 is TGTGCCAGCAGTTACCAGGGACAGCTACACAATGAGCAGTTCTTC. Residues: CASSYQGQLHNEQFF.

The rearrangement links TRBV25-1 to TRBJ1-1, with TRBD1 matching over 7 bases. V shed 3 bases, J shed 3 bases, and the junction held 10 bases outside the gene matches. The CDR3 is made up of 16 amino acids. Per germline, CDR1 MGHDK and CDR2 SYGVNS. CDR3 region: CASSDWGGRGDTEAFF. The DNA for the CDR3 is TGTGCCAGCAGTGACTGGGGAGGCAGGGGGGACACTGAAGCTTTCTTT.

J is TRBJ2-3 and V is TRBV27; 10 positions agree with TRBD2. Germline V lookup: CDR1 MNHEY, CDR2 SMNVEV (reference sequence). The trim removed 5 bases at V and 5 bases at J, leaving 1 base unmatched. This CDR3 spans 13 amino acids. The CDR3 DNA reads as TGTGCCAGCAGTAGGACTAGCGGAGATACGCAGTATTTT. Translating it yields CASSRTSGDTQYF.

With respect to this clone: Germline and junction disagree at one end, which may indicate a read error. The rearrangement joins TRBV7-9 to TRBJ1-4; D uncertain. Germline loops: CDR1 SEHNR, CDR2 FQNEAQ (reference sequence). This CDR3 is 12 amino acids long. In nucleotides, the CDR3 is TGTGCCAGCAGCTTATTTCCGGGCGTCGGGGTTTTT. This sequence encodes CASSLFPGVGVF.

This chain's CDR3 is CSVEVRDYGYTF. The CDR3, as DNA: TGCAGCGTTGAGGTCAGGGACTATGGCTACACCTTC. The J gene is TRBJ1-2, the V gene TRBV29-1; TRBD1 is a possible D gene (5 bases). Per germline, CDR1 SQVTM and CDR2 ANQGSEA. The CDR3 spans 12 residues. With 3 bases removed from V and 3 bases from J, the gap between germline ends came to 8 bases.

This clone was observed a few times. The chain carries TRBV9 and TRBJ1-1, with 7 positions matching TRBD1. The CDR3 spans 16 residues. V shed 4 bases and J 0 bases; nucleotides not matched to a gene: 9. From germline, CDR1 is SGDLS and CDR2 YYNGEE. CDR3 amino acids: CASSPRQGGLNTEAFF. Written as DNA, the CDR3 is TGTGCCAGCAGCCCTCGACAGGGCGGACTGAACACTGAAGCTTTCTTT. Filled out from reference TRBV9 and TRBJ1-1, the complete variable domain reads DSGVTQTPKHLITATGQRVTLRCSPRSGDLSVYWYQQSLDQGLQFLIQYYNGEERAKGNILERFSAQQFPDLHSELNLSSLELGDSALYFCASSPRQGGLNTEAFFGQGTRLTVV.

The chain joins TRBV7-3 to TRBJ2-7, with a tentative D call TRBD1 (5 bases). Germline V gene sequence: CDR1 SGHTA, CDR2 FQGTGA. There are 13 residues in the CDR3. Trimming left V 3 bases short and J 2 bases short, with 8 bases between. CDR3 protein: CASSFRQTYEQYF. Here the CDR3 DNA reads TGTGCCAGCAGCTTCAGACAGACCTACGAGCAGTACTTC.

The CDR3 is CASSVSRGWYNEQFF. The CDR3 coding sequence is TGTGCCAGCAGCGTATCTCGGGGGTGGTACAATGAGCAGTTCTTC. The chain recombines TRBV9 with TRBJ2-1, with D perhaps matching TRBD2 (6 bases). The CDR3 has 15 amino acids. V was trimmed by 1 base and J by 4 bases, leaving 12 bases between them. From germline, CDR1 is SGDLS and CDR2 YYNGEE.

The chain employs TRBV15 and TRBJ1-4; D is undetermined. This CDR3 is 14 amino acids long. Germline V gene data show CDR1 as LNHNV and CDR2 as YYDKDF (reference sequence). Trimming pared 3 bases from V and 4 bases from J, leaving 9 bases between. Written as DNA, the CDR3 is TGTGCCACCAGCAGTAATCACTTTAATGAAAAACTGTTTTTT. It encodes CATSSNHFNEKLFF.

This clone was seen just once. V usage is TRBV30 and J usage is TRBJ2-1; tentative D call: TRBD2 (5 bases). CDR3 length: 15 amino acids. Deletions cut 4 bases from V and 0 bases from J, with 13 bases between. Germline V gene lookup returns CDR1 GTSNPN and CDR2 SVGIG (reference sequence). The CDR3 reads CAWNGEGYSYNEQFF. In DNA, the CDR3 is TGTGCCTGGAATGGAGAGGGATACTCCTACAATGAGCAGTTCTTC.

This clone was recorded a few times. The chain is built from TRBV5-1 and TRBJ1-2; D gene uncertain. The CDR3 contains 13 residues. Trimming removed 5 bases at V and 3 bases at J, with 11 bases between. Germline-derived CDR1 and CDR2 are SGHRS and YFSETQ. The CDR3 is CASRVPMDYGYTF. CDR3 DNA: TGCGCCAGCAGGGTACCTATGGACTATGGCTACACCTTC.

V usage is TRBV5-6 and J usage is TRBJ1-1, with TRBD1 identical over 7 bases. V lost 3 bases and J lost 3; bases outside the gene matches: 11. Germline V gives CDR1 SGHDT, CDR2 YYEEEE. The CDR3 totals 16 residues. The chain's CDR3 is CASSYPGQWVDTEAFF. The CDR3 DNA follows: TGTGCCAGCAGCTATCCGGGACAGTGGGTGGACACTGAAGCTTTCTTT. Filled out from reference TRBV5-6 and TRBJ1-1, the complete variable domain reads DAGVTQSPTHLIKTRGQQVTLRCSPKSGHDTVSWYQQALGQGPQFIFQYYEEEERQRGNFPDRFSGHQFPNYSSELNVNALLLGDSALYLCASSYPGQWVDTEAFFGQGTRLTVV.

The CDR3 sequence: CASSLPGWGPYEQYF. CDR3 coding DNA: TGTGCCAGCTCTCTCCCAGGGTGGGGTCCCTACGAGCAGTACTTC. The V call is TRBV7-2, the J call TRBJ2-7; possible D gene TRBD1, 5 bases. Looked up from germline, CDR1 is SGHTA and CDR2 is FQGNSA. The ends were cut back, 8 bases at V and 2 bases at J, with 19 bases in the middle. This CDR3 spans 15 amino acids.

The chain joins TRBV11-2 to TRBJ2-1; TRBD2 agrees at 10 bases. CDR3 length equals 17 residues. Trimming at V came to 5 bases and at J to 4 bases, leaving 11 bases not matched to a gene. Per germline, CDR1 SGHAT and CDR2 FQNNGV. CDR3 amino acids: CASSPPVAGGLYNEQFF. Written as DNA, the CDR3 is TGTGCCAGCAGCCCCCCCGTAGCGGGGGGACTTTACAATGAGCAGTTCTTC. The full variable domain, its missing parts supplied by reference TRBV11-2 and TRBJ2-1, is EAGVAQSPRYKIIEKRQSVAFWCNPISGHATLYWYQQILGQGPKLLIQFQNNGVVDDSQLPKDRFSAERLKGVDSTLKIQPAKLEDSAVYLCASSPPVAGGLYNEQFFGPGTRLTVL.

This chain connects TRBV4-1 to TRBJ2-2, with TRBD2 matching 10 bases. This CDR3 is 15 amino acids long. Germline CDR1 reads MGHRA; CDR2 reads YSYEKL. V lost 1 base, J lost 6 bases, and 2 bases stayed unmatched. The CDR3: CASSQGTSGAGELFF. The CDR3 DNA sequence: TGCGCCAGCAGCCAAGGAACTAGCGGGGCCGGGGAGCTGTTTTTT.

This chain connects TRBV7-2 to TRBJ1-2; no definite D call. The germline V and J ends were trimmed by 1 base and 3 bases, with 9 bases remaining between them. Germline values: CDR1 SGHTA, CDR2 FQGNSA. The CDR3 covers 14 residues. CDR3 nucleotides: TGTGCCAGCAGCTTAGTAGAGGCGGACTATGGCTACACCTTC. Translated, it gives CASSLVEADYGYTF.

The J gene is TRBJ2-3, the V gene TRBV7-8; D ambiguous. Germline lookup yields CDR1 SGHVS and CDR2 FQNEAQ. V lost 5 bases and J lost 4, with 13 bases in between. The CDR3 runs 14 residues. The CDR3 is CASSPGSLPDTQYF. CDR3 DNA: TGTGCCAGCAGCCCAGGATCTCTCCCAGATACGCAGTATTTT.

This clone was observed a single time. The chain joins TRBV29-1 to TRBJ1-1; D perhaps matches TRBD1 (5 bases). This CDR3 has 14 amino acids. The ends were cut back, 1 base at V and 5 bases at J, with 14 bases in the middle. In germline, CDR1 is SQVTM, CDR2 ANQGSEA. CDR3 in DNA: TGCAGCGTTGAAGGCGAAGGGGCGAAGACTGAAGCTTTCTTT. This gives the protein CSVEGEGAKTEAFF.

This chain joins TRBV29-1 and TRBJ2-1; D might be TRBD1 (6 bases). CDR1 SQVTM and CDR2 ANQGSEA come from the germline V gene. The CDR3 sequence is 17 residues long. The V gene lost 5 bases and the J gene lost 0 bases, with 20 bases spanning the gap. Written as DNA, the CDR3 is TGCAGCGTTAGCCTTCAGGGGACCTCAAGCTCCTACAATGAGCAGTTCTTC. Translated, it gives CSVSLQGTSSSYNEQFF.

The chain joins TRBV13 to TRBJ2-3, with D hard to call. The V gene's germline CDR1 is PRHDT and CDR2 FYEKMQ (reference sequence). This CDR3 comprises 13 residues. Trimming cost V 4 bases and J 11 bases, with 16 bases left between them. DNA for the CDR3: TGTGCCAGCAGCTCCCCCGGTCGGCCTAGGCAGTATTTT. Translated: CASSSPGRPRQYF.

This clone was observed a single time. The V call is TRBV7-9, the J call TRBJ1-6, with D possibly TRBD1 on 6 matching bases. The CDR3 is 15 residues long. With 1 base removed from V and 11 bases from J, the gap between germline ends came to 15 bases. Germline CDR1 and CDR2: SEHNR and FQNEAQ (reference sequence). In nucleotides, the CDR3 is TGTGCCAGCAGCTTAGTCGATGGGACAATTGCACCCCTCCACTTT. This gives the protein CASSLVDGTIAPLHF.

The chain has TRBV4-2 and TRBJ2-4; tentative D call: TRBD1 (8 bases). Deletions cut 0 bases from V and 6 bases from J, with 18 bases between. The CDR3 has 17 residues. Germline CDR1 is LGHNA and CDR2 is YNFKEQ. DNA of the CDR3: TGTGCCAGCAGCCAAGATTGGAGGACAGGGACTACAAACATTCAGTACTTC. It translates to CASSQDWRTGTTNIQYF.

The chain has TRBV15 and TRBJ1-3; TRBD1 matches at 8 bases. Losses at the gene ends were 6 bases for V and 4 bases for J; bases not matched to a gene: 11. This CDR3 spans 16 amino acids. Germline lookup yields CDR1 LNHNV and CDR2 YYDKDF (reference sequence). CDR3 protein: CATSGRGLSEGNTIYF. CDR3 nucleotides: TGTGCCACCAGTGGCAGGGGGCTCTCAGAAGGAAACACCATATATTTT.

In its sample, this clone was seen once. CDR3 sequence: CASSIGKNTEAFF. DNA of the CDR3: TGTGCCAGTAGTATAGGTAAGAACACTGAAGCTTTCTTT. This chain links TRBV19 with TRBJ1-1; D gene unclear. V lost 1 base and J 1 base, leaving 4 bases between the germline ends. Per germline, CDR1 LNHDA and CDR2 SQIVND (reference sequence). The CDR3 has 13 residues.

J is TRBJ1-2 and V is TRBV27, with 9 bases matching TRBD1. Trimming removed 5 bases from V and 4 bases from J; junction bases left unmatched: 11. Per germline, CDR1 MNHEY and CDR2 SMNVEV (reference sequence). The CDR3 runs 16 residues. CDR3 loop: CASSGHRGRMVYGYTF. DNA of the CDR3: TGTGCCAGCAGTGGGCACAGGGGGCGAATGGTCTATGGCTACACCTTC.